This T cell receptor (beta chain) was identified during a study of cytomegalovirus exposure and HLA in healthy donors. The CDR3 spans 18 residues. V lost 2 bases, J lost 9 bases, and 26 bases lay in between. The germline CDR1 and CDR2 sequences are MNHNS and SASEGT. For this clone: What it recognizes is unknown.

PCR employed 60 Vbeta and 13 Jbeta primers. Using immunoSEQ multiplex PCR, the repertoire was profiled, and TCRdb retains in-frame clones only, with some absent. The profile shows approximately 120,000 clones, 70% to 80% of them singletons. Study observations and caveats: Presence/absence analyses treated sequencing depth as roughly uniform across donors. Prior analysis indicated that the majority of TCR beta V segments exhibited productivity approximately 87% or approximately 30% of the time. Cytomegalovirus association was listed for about 180 TCR beta chains. Highly shared sequence variants in one cluster were likely a sequencing artifact.

Sequenced input: PBMCs. The receptor was derived from a man over 45 in good health and CMV-seronegative. The chain joins TRBV6-1 to TRBJ1-5; D is uncertain. CDR3 residues: CASSESRFGVLIRRPQHF. The CDR3, as DNA: TGTGCCAGCAGTGAAAGTAGGTTCGGGGTTTTGATTAGGCGGCCCCAGCATTTT.